One sample yielded the 22 T cell receptor beta chains listed below, sequenced in a study of T-cell reconstitution after alpha-beta-depleted transplantation in children. The TCRbeta library was prepared with unique molecular identifiers. TCRdb reprocessed the PCR reads with MiXCR, giving one entry per CDR3 protein. This sample has about 500,000 distinct CDR3 sequences, with over 9.5% found just once. The specimen was PBMCs, mostly from graft donor cells, collected 180 days after TCRalphabeta/CD19-depleted stem cell transplant. The receptors originated from a female patient aged 2-15 years who had a stem cell transplant for aplastic anemia, so the T cells may come from the graft donor.

The chain links TRBV6-1 to TRBJ2-7, with D perhaps given as TRBD1 or TRBD2 (5 bases each). V gave up 2 bases and J gave up 3 bases, with 11 bases separating them. This CDR3 has 14 residues. The germline V gene has CDR1 MNHNS and CDR2 SASEGT. The CDR3 sequence is CASSEIGAFYEQYV. The CDR3 DNA follows: TGTGCCAGCAGTGAAATCGGGGCCTTCTACGAGCAGTACGTC.

The chain recombines TRBV3-1 with TRBJ2-4, with D possibly matching TRBD2 (6 bases). This CDR3 has 16 amino acids. In germline, CDR1 is LGHDT, CDR2 YNNKEL (reference sequence). Trimming took 0 bases from V and 3 from J, leaving 12 bases between them. CDR3 amino acids: CASSQDGRGYKNIQYF. The CDR3 DNA sequence: TGTGCCAGCAGCCAAGATGGGCGGGGATACAAAAACATTCAGTACTTC.

This clonotype was recorded a few times. The gene calls are TRBV18 and TRBJ2-1; TRBD2 aligns across 8 bases. This CDR3 has 18 amino acids. CDR1 and CDR2 (germline): KGHSH, LQKENI. The V and J ends lost 3 bases and 1 base, in that order; junction bases with no gene match: 11. CDR3 loop: CASSPKVGTRRSYNEQFF. The DNA for the CDR3 is TGTGCCAGCTCACCGAAGGTCGGGACTAGAAGGTCCTACAATGAGCAGTTCTTC.

CDR3 sequence reads: CSARATSGGRNEQFF. DNA of the CDR3: TGCAGTGCTAGAGCAACTAGCGGAGGTCGGAATGAGCAGTTCTTC. The rearrangement joins TRBV20-1 to TRBJ2-1; 8 nucleotides agree with TRBD2. Germline V gene lookup returns CDR1 DFQATT and CDR2 SNEGSKA (reference sequence). Trimming cost V 1 base and J 7 bases; bases outside gene matches: 9. The CDR3 loop spans 15 amino acids.

This clonotype was seen only a few times. A read error may produce the germline difference seen at one junction end. The CDR3 is CSARDGWRERKNIQYF. The DNA for the CDR3 is TGCAGTGCCAGAGATGGGTGGCGGGAACGCAAAAACATTCAGTACTTC. The chain employs TRBV20-1 and TRBJ2-4; possibly TRBD2 for D (6 bases). From germline, CDR1 is DFQATT and CDR2 SNEGSKA (reference sequence). The CDR3 length is 16 residues.

The sample holds a few counts of this clonotype. The chain links TRBV29-1 to TRBJ2-7; D gene uncertain. V gave up 0 bases and J gave up 2 bases, with 8 bases separating them. CDR1 SQVTM and CDR2 ANQGSEA come from the germline V gene. The CDR3 sequence is 13 residues long. CDR3 sequence (DNA): TGCAGCGTTGAAGATCCGCTAGCCTACGAGCAGTACTTC. Residues: CSVEDPLAYEQYF.

J is TRBJ2-1 and V is TRBV9; 7 bases map to TRBD2. The germline V gene encodes CDR1 SGDLS and CDR2 YYNGEE. The J segment lost 1 base and the V segment lost 7 bases, leaving 8 bases of the junction unmatched. This CDR3 has 15 residues. The CDR3 region has the DNA TGTGCCAGCGGTGGGGGGGGATTTTCCTACAATGAGCAGTTCTTC. Its protein is CASGGGGFSYNEQFF.

This clonotype came up a few times. The J gene is TRBJ1-4, the V gene TRBV6-1; a weak D match, TRBD1 (5 bases). Germline V gene sequence: CDR1 MNHNS, CDR2 SASEGT. Trimming removed 1 base at V and 11 bases at J, with 14 bases between. The CDR3 is made up of 14 amino acids. The DNA for the CDR3 is TGTGCCAGCAGTGAAGTGGGGGAACAGAGGAAACTGTTTTTT. Translated: CASSEVGEQRKLFF.

This clonotype was detected only a few times. V and J are TRBV18 and TRBJ1-2; no clear D gene. The germline gives CDR1 KGHSH, CDR2 LQKENI. The CDR3 contains 10 residues. The V end was cut by 3 bases, the J end by 10 bases, with 6 bases between. The CDR3, as DNA: TGTGCCAGCTCACCCCACCCCTACACCTTC. This sequence encodes CASSPHPYTF.

The table lists this clonotype with a few counts. The J gene is TRBJ2-2, the V gene TRBV3-1; 9 nucleotides line up with TRBD1. Per the germline V gene, CDR1 is LGHDT and CDR2 is YNNKEL (reference sequence). The CDR3 sequence is 13 residues long. Losses at the gene ends were 8 bases for V and 3 bases for J; bases not matched to a gene: 1. The DNA of the CDR3 is TGTGCCAGCCGGACAGGGGACACCGGGGAGCTGTTTTTT. Protein: CASRTGDTGELFF. The variable domain in full, completed from reference TRBV3-1 and TRBJ2-2, reads DTAVSQTPKYLVTQMGNDKSIKCEQNLGHDTMYWYKQDSKKFLKIMFSYNNKELIINETVPNRFSPKSPDKAHLNLHINSLELGDSAVYFCASRTGDTGELFFGEGSRLTVL.

V is TRBV7-8 and J is TRBJ2-5; D perhaps matches TRBD2 (5 bases). The V gene's germline CDR1 is SGHVS and CDR2 FQNEAQ. Trimming removed 4 bases from V and 2 bases from J, with 14 bases in between. The CDR3 runs to 15 residues. CDR3 sequence (DNA): TGTGCCAGCAGCTCCCAAACTAGGATTCAAGAGACCCAGTACTTC. Protein sequence: CASSSQTRIQETQYF.

This clonotype has a handful of counts. This rearrangement joins TRBV11-2 to TRBJ2-3; 11 bases line up with TRBD2. The V segment lost 2 bases and the J segment 7 bases; nucleotides outside the gene matches: 14. CDR1 is SGHAT, CDR2 FQNNGV, per germline. CDR3 length equals 18 residues. CDR3 protein: CASSLKLAGDGATNTQYF. As DNA, the CDR3 is TGTGCCAGCAGCTTAAAACTAGCGGGAGACGGCGCCACTAATACGCAGTATTTT.

This clonotype was detected ten times or more. This chain links TRBV20-1 with TRBJ2-7; possible D gene TRBD2, 6 bases. Trimming pared 2 bases from V and 7 bases from J, leaving 18 bases between. Germline CDR1 and CDR2: DFQATT and SNEGSKA (reference sequence). The CDR3 spans 14 residues. CDR3 loop: CSARKNGPGEEQYF. CDR3 DNA sequence: TGCAGTGCTAGAAAAAATGGACCGGGAGAGGAGCAGTACTTC.

This clonotype was counted only a few times. The chain carries TRBV7-2 and TRBJ1-6; TRBD1 matches 8 bases. The germline V gene has CDR1 SGHTA and CDR2 FQGNSA. The CDR3 consists of 15 residues. The V gene end was trimmed by 1 base and the J gene end by 10 bases; junction bases not matched to a gene: 6. In DNA, the CDR3 is TGTGCCAGCAGCTTAGGGACAGGGACTTCCTCACCCCTCCACTTT. It codes for CASSLGTGTSSPLHF.

This clonotype was seen at least ten times. This chain joins TRBV14 and TRBJ2-1; tentatively, D is TRBD1 or TRBD2 (5 bases each). Trimming pared 4 bases from V and 2 bases from J, leaving 15 bases between. This CDR3 contains 16 residues. Per germline, CDR1 SGHDN and CDR2 FVKESK. The CDR3 nucleotides read TGTGCCAGCAGCCTGCTAATAGGGGACGCCTACAATGAGCAGTTCTTC. Its protein product is CASSLLIGDAYNEQFF.

The V and J genes are TRBV20-1 and TRBJ2-5; D assignment may be TRBD1 or TRBD2 (5 bases each). Trimming shortened V by 0 bases and J by 0 bases, and 17 bases separated the two germline ends. Germline V gene lookup returns CDR1 DFQATT and CDR2 SNEGSKA (reference sequence). CDR3 length equals 17 residues. CDR3 nucleotides: TGCAGTGCTAGAGATGATGTGGGGCGCGGGTACCAAGAGACCCAGTACTTC. It translates to CSARDDVGRGYQETQYF.

This chain uses TRBV14 with TRBJ2-1; D possibly uses TRBD1 or TRBD2 (6 bases each). The CDR3 consists of 16 residues. CDR1 is SGHDN and CDR2 is FVKESK in the germline V gene. Between the trimmed V and J ends, which lost 0 bases and 7 bases, there was a span of 16 bases. The CDR3 DNA reads TGTGCCAGCAGCCAAGAAGGTGGGGGGCGAAGGAATGAGCAGTTCTTC. This translates into CASSQEGGGRRNEQFF.

The chain combines TRBV15 with TRBJ2-2; maybe TRBD2 (5 bases). V was trimmed by 4 bases and J by 7 bases, leaving 7 bases between them. The CDR3 extends over 12 amino acids. CDR1 is LNHNV and CDR2 is YYDKDF in the germline V gene (reference sequence). CDR3 region: CATSIGGGELFF. CDR3 DNA: TGTGCCACCAGCATCGGAGGCGGGGAGCTGTTTTTT. The complete variable domain, with remaining parts taken from reference TRBV15 and TRBJ2-2, reads DAMVIQNPRYQVTQFGKPVTLSCSQTLNHNVMYWYQQKSSQAPKLLFHYYDKDFNNEADTPDNFQSRRPNTSFCFLDIRSPGLGDTAMYLCATSIGGGELFFGEGSRLTVL.

This rearrangement joins TRBV20-1 to TRBJ2-7, with 7 bases aligning to TRBD2. V was clipped by 0 bases and J by 5 bases; unmatched bases: 4. The length of the CDR3 is 13 residues. The germline gives CDR1 DFQATT, CDR2 SNEGSKA (reference sequence). The DNA for the CDR3 is TGCAGTGCTAGAGATGTGGCGGGAGACGAGCAGTACTTC. It codes for CSARDVAGDEQYF.

This clonotype was seen a few times. The chain carries TRBV7-6 and TRBJ1-4; a weak D match, TRBD1 (6 bases). The germline V gene encodes CDR1 SGHVS and CDR2 FNYEAQ. The CDR3 consists of 14 residues. The V gene lost 7 bases and the J gene lost 8 bases, with 17 bases spanning the gap. The CDR3 is CASIGLGAGEKLFF. CDR3 DNA: TGTGCCAGCATCGGGTTGGGGGCTGGGGAAAAACTGTTTTTT.

The sample holds many counts of this clonotype. V is TRBV15 and J is TRBJ2-5, with D hard to call. V was clipped by 1 base and J by 0 bases, with 6 bases between them. There are 14 residues in the CDR3. CDR1 and CDR2 (germline): LNHNV, YYDKDF (reference sequence). This CDR3 reads CATSRGRYQETQYF. The DNA of the CDR3 is TGTGCCACCAGCAGAGGCAGGTACCAAGAGACCCAGTACTTC.

This chain joins TRBV28 and TRBJ2-1; no clear D. Deletions cut 7 bases from V and 6 bases from J, with 7 bases between. This CDR3 contains 11 residues. From germline, CDR1 is MDHEN and CDR2 SYDVKM. CDR3 DNA: TGTGCCAGCATTTGGAGCAATGAGCAGTTCTTC. This sequence encodes CASIWSNEQFF.